One and the same sample provided the 15 T cell receptor beta chains below, sequenced in a study of regulatory T cells in long-lasting Graves disease. Sequencing libraries for TCR beta were prepared with iRepertoire HTBI primers and Arm-PCR of CDR3 regions. TCRdb itself ran the multiplex PCR reads through MiXCR, one entry per CDR3 protein. The sample lists roughly 500,000 distinct CDR3 sequences, 13% seen once, with roughly a tenth in the top ten. Time point described: newly diagnosed GD, antithyroid drugs for less than 3 months. TCR sequences were obtained from RNA taken from PBMCs. These data also featured in a second study, about T cells in Graves' hyperthyroidism and ophthalmopathy.

Sequenced material: peripheral blood mononuclear cells (PBMCs), taken at new diagnosis, from a patient treated with antithyroid drugs. These receptors were obtained from a man aged 25 to 40 with Graves disease.

Concerning this clonotype itself: A much bigger clone sits one base away, suggesting this may be a read error. This chain connects TRBV27 to TRBJ2-1, with D possibly TRBD2 on 7 matching bases. The germline V gene encodes CDR1 MNHEY and CDR2 SMNVEV (reference sequence). Deletions cut 2 bases from V and 10 bases from J, with 18 bases between. The CDR3 is 15 amino acids. The CDR3 spells CASSLGRGLSYEQFF. The DNA for the CDR3 is TGTGCCAGCAGTTTAGGGCGGGGGCTCTCCTACGAGCAGTTCTTC.

This clonotype was counted only a few times. The V call is TRBV20-1, the J call TRBJ1-6; D might be TRBD1 (5 bases). Germline V lookup: CDR1 DFQATT, CDR2 SNEGSKA (reference sequence). The V end was cut by 2 bases, the J end by 7 bases, with 12 bases between. The CDR3 is 14 residues long. The CDR3 DNA is TGCAGTGCTAGAATCGGGACTCAGAATTCACCCCTCCACTTT. As protein: CSARIGTQNSPLHF.

This clonotype was counted at least ten times. The CDR3 loop is CASSRKVEVDEQFF. The CDR3, as DNA: TGTGCCAGCAGCCGGAAAGTAGAGGTCGATGAGCAGTTCTTC. The rearrangement links TRBV7-2 to TRBJ2-1; D is unclear. V dropped 5 bases and J dropped 8 bases, with 16 bases sitting between them. The V gene's germline CDR1 is SGHTA and CDR2 FQGNSA. There are 14 residues in the CDR3.

As for this clonotype: A much more abundant neighbour one base away suggests this may be a read error. The V call is TRBV11-3, the J call TRBJ2-7; 7 positions agree with TRBD2. Germline V gene lookup returns CDR1 SGHNT and CDR2 YENEEA. The CDR3 is 15 amino acids. CDR3 in DNA: TGTGCCGGCAGAGCTCCGCGCGGGAGCTCATACGAGCAGTACTTC. As protein: CAGRAPRGSSYEQYF.

This clonotype was seen ten or more times. The V call is TRBV12-3 or TRBV12-4, the J call TRBJ1-6; 9 bases fit TRBD1. J was trimmed by 7 bases and V by 3 bases; bases with no gene match: 4. The CDR3 covers 15 residues. The CDR3 is CASSLQTGGNSPLHF. The CDR3 DNA sequence: TGTGCCAGCAGTTTGCAGACAGGGGGAAATTCACCCCTCCACTTT.

The chain uses TRBV20-1 and TRBJ2-1; 14 bases agree with TRBD2. Germline CDR1 DFQATT, CDR2 SNEGSKA (reference sequence). V trimming: 3 bases; J trimming: 3 bases; junction bases outside the gene matches: 4. The CDR3 covers 16 residues. CDR3 coding DNA: TGCAGTGCTAGGTCGGGACTAGCGGGAGTCTACAATGAGCAGTTCTTC. It codes for CSARSGLAGVYNEQFF.

The sample holds many counts of this clonotype. J is TRBJ2-5 and V is TRBV27; unclear D gene. V was pared by 4 bases and J by 7 bases, with 13 bases between. Germline values: CDR1 MNHEY, CDR2 SMNVEV (reference sequence). There are 13 residues in the CDR3. CDR3 nucleotide sequence: TGTGCCAGCAGTTCGGATCTGAAAGGGACCCAGTACTTC. This translates into CASSSDLKGTQYF.

This clonotype was counted at least ten times. The chain links TRBV3-1 to TRBJ2-2; D uncertain. The germline V gene has CDR1 LGHDT and CDR2 YNNKEL (reference sequence). The germline V and J ends were trimmed by 0 bases and 4 bases, with 0 bases remaining between them. The CDR3 contains 12 residues. The CDR3 coding sequence is TGTGCCAGCAGCCAAGACACCGGGGAGCTGTTTTTT. This gives the protein CASSQDTGELFF.

This clonotype was seen many times. The rearrangement joins TRBV20-1 to TRBJ2-7, with a tentative D call TRBD2 (5 bases). CDR3 size: 18 residues. The V gene's germline CDR1 is DFQATT and CDR2 SNEGSKA (reference sequence). V was pared by 6 bases and J by 5 bases, with 32 bases between. The CDR3 coding sequence is TGCAGTGCCCGGGGTTGGGTTGCCAGTAGAGTAGTGTCTGACGAGCAGTACTTC. Protein product: CSARGWVASRVVSDEQYF.

This clonotype was seen at least ten times. The chain links TRBV2 to TRBJ2-7; 8 bases align to TRBD2. Germline CDR1 SNHLY, CDR2 FYNNEI. The J segment lost 6 bases and the V segment lost 6 bases, leaving 13 bases of the junction unmatched. This CDR3 is 15 amino acids long. The CDR3: CASRGDYSGTLEQYF. In DNA form, the CDR3 reads TGTGCCAGCAGGGGGGACTATAGCGGGACTCTCGAGCAGTACTTC. Full variable domain (remainder filled in from reference TRBV2 and TRBJ2-7): EPEVTQTPSHQVTQMGQEVILRCVPISNHLYFYWYRQILGQKVEFLVSFYNNEISEKSEIFDDQFSVERPDGSNFTLKIRSTKLEDSAMYFCASRGDYSGTLEQYFGPGTRLTVT.

This clonotype was counted many times. One junction end disagrees with the germline gene, perhaps due to a read error. This chain connects TRBV25-1 to TRBJ2-1; D may be TRBD2 (6 bases). This CDR3 contains 16 residues. The V gene's germline CDR1 is MGHDK and CDR2 SYGVNS. For the CDR3, the DNA is TGTGCCAGCAGTCAATATTCGGGAGAACCCCACAATGAGCAGTTCTTC. Its translation: CASSQYSGEPHNEQFF.

This clonotype was recorded a few times. The chain uses TRBV24-1 and TRBJ2-6; D gene ambiguous. The CDR3 has 14 residues. Per germline, CDR1 KGHDR and CDR2 SFDVKD. Deletions cut 5 bases from V and 4 bases from J, with 8 bases between. CDR3 DNA: TGTGCCACCAGTGGGTCCGCCGGGGCCAACGTCCTGACTTTC. Residues: CATSGSAGANVLTF.

This clonotype was seen a few times. The chain combines TRBV30 with TRBJ2-5; maybe TRBD2 (6 bases). V lost 8 bases to trimming and J lost 7 bases, with 20 bases between them. Germline V gene lookup returns CDR1 GTSNPN and CDR2 SVGIG (reference sequence). The CDR3 consists of 13 residues. DNA for the CDR3: TGTGCCGGCGGCGGGACTGTGGTGGGGACCCAGTACTTC. Its translation is CAGGGTVVGTQYF.

Details on this clonotype: This may come from a read error, since a much larger clone is one base off. This chain connects TRBV27 to TRBJ1-4; D gene uncertain. The CDR3 has 15 residues. Germline CDR1 is MNHEY and CDR2 is SMNVEV (reference sequence). V lost 5 bases to trimming and J lost 5 bases, with 15 bases between them. The CDR3 here is CASSPWRNGNEKLFF. DNA of the CDR3: TGTGCCAGCAGTCCTTGGAGGAACGGCAATGAAAAACTGTTTTTT. Supplemented by reference TRBV27 and TRBJ1-4, the full variable domain reads EAQVTQNPRYLITVTGKKLTVTCSQNMNHEYMSWYRQDPGLGLRQIYYSMNVEVTDKGDVPEGYKVSRKEKRNFPLILESPSPNQTSLYFCASSPWRNGNEKLFFGSGTQLSVL.

The rearrangement uses TRBV19 and TRBJ1-1; 7 bases map to TRBD1. The V and J ends lost 6 bases and 0 bases, in that order; junction bases with no gene match: 4. Germline CDR1 reads LNHDA; CDR2 reads SQIVND (reference sequence). This CDR3 is built from 14 residues. The CDR3 region is CASRTGQVNTEAFF. DNA of the CDR3: TGTGCCAGTAGAACTGGACAGGTGAACACTGAAGCTTTCTTT.